This paragraph covers one T cell receptor (beta chain) sequence. The sample is drawn from a study of CD8 T cells in Susac syndrome. V lost 7 bases to trimming and J lost 5 bases; unmatched junction nucleotides: 9. The CDR3 is made up of 13 amino acids. CDR1 and CDR2 (germline): DFQATT, SNEGSKA (reference sequence). The controls were healthy donors who were matched for age and sex. Random-hexamer reverse transcription was applied to roughly 0.5 to 1 ug RNA. TCR beta CDR3 was amplified by immunoSEQ multiplex PCR. This amplification extended across 54 Vbeta and 13 Jbeta segments. TCRdb re-called the immunoSEQ multiplex PCR reads through MiXCR, storing one row per CDR3 protein. The sample shows under 200,000 distinct CDR3 sequences, around 95% of them seen only once.

This TCR came from a human donor in good health. The chain uses TRBV20-1 and TRBJ2-5; the match to TRBD2 covers 8 bases. Sequenced material: CD4+ T cells from PBMCs. The CDR3, as DNA: TGCAGTGGGGCCGGGGGGGCTCCCGAGACCCAGTACTTC. Translation: CSGAGGAPETQYF.